The rows below give T cell receptor beta chains drawn from one sample of a study of regulatory T cells in long-lasting Graves disease. One entry per CDR3 protein results from TCRdb running MiXCR on the multiplex PCR reads. Here the sample spans more than 450,000 distinct CDR3 sequences, around 15% being singletons. These same data were also listed under a study on T cells in Graves' hyperthyroidism and ophthalmopathy.

The sequencing here drew on peripheral blood mononuclear cells (PBMCs), taken at new diagnosis, from a patient treated with antithyroid drugs. The receptor set was obtained from a man aged 40-49 years with Graves disease. Each CDR3 is given with its conserved first and last residue. The D gene is left open where the match is weak. The size field is filled for only some rows; it gives once, few, many or a size class.

size: few; J: TRBJ2-1; V: TRBV13; D: .; DNA: TGTGCCAGCAAAAAAAGTGGGAGTGCGGATGAGCAGTTCTTC; CDR3: CASKKSGSADEQFF
size: many; J: TRBJ2-5; V: TRBV11-2; D: .; DNA: TGTGCCAGCAGCTTAGTGGTGCTCCGGGAGACCCAGTACTTC; CDR3: CASSLVVLRETQYF
size: many; J: TRBJ2-1; V: TRBV18; D: .; DNA: TGTGCCAGCTCACCGGGACCCCGCCGGGATGAGCAGTTCTTC; CDR3: CASSPGPRRDEQFF
size: .; J: TRBJ1-1; V: TRBV12-5; D: TRBD1; DNA: TGTGCTAGTGGTTTGTCTGGACAGGGGGCTAGCACTGAAGCTTTCTTT; CDR3: CASGLSGQGASTEAFF
size: .; J: TRBJ1-3; V: TRBV5-1; D: .; DNA: TGCGCCAGCAGCTTGGACGGTGGGCACAGTAACCGAGACTCTGGAAACACCATATATTTT; CDR3: CASSLDGGHSNRDSGNTIYF
size: .; J: TRBJ1-5; V: TRBV27; D: .; DNA: TGTGCCAGCAGTCCACCTAATCAGCCCCAGCATTTT; CDR3: CASSPPNQPQHF
size: .; J: TRBJ1-5; V: TRBV15; D: .; DNA: TGTGCCACCAGCAGAGACGATCGGGGTCAGCCCCAGCATTTT; CDR3: CATSRDDRGQPQHF
size: few; J: TRBJ2-7; V: TRBV6-2/TRBV6-3; D: .; DNA: TGTGCCAGCAGTTACTCGCTAACGGGAAACTCCTACGAGCAGTACTTC; CDR3: CASSYSLTGNSYEQYF
size: many; J: TRBJ1-5; V: TRBV6-1; D: TRBD1; DNA: TGTGCCAGCAGTGCGAAGGACAGGGGTGGAGGGCAGCCCCAGCATTTT; CDR3: CASSAKDRGGGQPQHF
size: .; J: TRBJ1-2; V: TRBV20-1; D: TRBD1; DNA: TGCAGTGCTAGAGGATATGGGGGACCGGGACAGGGATCTCCTACTTATGGCTACACCTTC; CDR3: CSARGYGGPGQGSPTYGYTF
size: few; J: TRBJ2-7; V: TRBV5-1; D: .; DNA: TGCGCCAGCAGCTTGGAGGGGGACGGCCACTTGGAGCAGTACTTC; CDR3: CASSLEGDGHLEQYF
size: many; J: TRBJ1-1; V: TRBV7-2; D: .; DNA: TGTGCCAGCAGCTTTCGGGGATGGGGGACTGAAGCTTTCTTT; CDR3: CASSFRGWGTEAFF
size: few; J: TRBJ2-1; V: TRBV7-2; D: .; DNA: TGTGCCAGCAGCTTAGGCTCCCTCGGCTACAATGAGCAGTTCTTC; CDR3: CASSLGSLGYNEQFF
size: few; J: TRBJ2-2; V: TRBV12-5; D: TRBD1; DNA: TGTGCTAGTGGTTTGAACCCCGGGACAGGCCCCGGGGAGCTGTTTTTT; CDR3: CASGLNPGTGPGELFF
size: many; J: TRBJ1-5; V: TRBV20-1; D: .; DNA: TGCAGTGCTAGAAGGGGGGCCAATCAGCCCCAGCATTTT; CDR3: CSARRGANQPQHF
size: few; J: TRBJ2-3; V: TRBV7-6; D: .; DNA: TGTGCCAGCAGCCCGGGACTGAAGTGGGTCACAGATACGCAGTATTTT; CDR3: CASSPGLKWVTDTQYF
size: few; J: TRBJ1-1; V: TRBV7-3; D: .; DNA: TGTGCCAGCCAACAGGTTATGAACACTGAAGCTTTCTTT; CDR3: CASQQVMNTEAFF
size: .; J: TRBJ2-3; V: TRBV14; D: .; DNA: TGTGCCAGCAGCCAAGAGAGGCGTACGCAGTATTTT; CDR3: CASSQERRTQYF
size: many; J: TRBJ2-3; V: TRBV12-3/TRBV12-4; D: TRBD2; DNA: TGTGCCAGCAGACCAGGACTAGCGGGAAGCCGCACAGATACGCAGTATTTT; CDR3: CASRPGLAGSRTDTQYF
size: many; J: TRBJ1-2; V: TRBV9; D: .; DNA: TGTGCCAGCAGCGTAAGGACCTCATTGGGCTATGGCTACACCTTC; CDR3: CASSVRTSLGYGYTF
size: many; J: TRBJ2-5; V: TRBV28; D: .; DNA: TGTGCCAGCACGCAGGGGGGCATAGAGACCCAGTACTTC; CDR3: CASTQGGIETQYF
size: many; J: TRBJ1-6; V: TRBV28; D: .; DNA: TGTGCCAGCAGTTTACGGGGGCGCGGTTCACCCCTCCACTTT; CDR3: CASSLRGRGSPLHF
size: many; J: TRBJ2-7; V: TRBV12-3/TRBV12-4; D: .; DNA: TGTGCCAGCAGTCCCACCGGGCAGGCACCTTACGAGCAGTACTTC; CDR3: CASSPTGQAPYEQYF
size: .; J: TRBJ2-1; V: TRBV7-2; D: .; DNA: TGTGCCAGCAGCGGAGGATCCCACAATGAGCAGTTCTTC; CDR3: CASSGGSHNEQFF
size: many; J: TRBJ2-3; V: TRBV7-9; D: .; DNA: TGTGCCAGCAGCCCTAGAGGGAGGAGGGGCACAGATACGCAGTATTTT; CDR3: CASSPRGRRGTDTQYF
size: many; J: TRBJ2-3; V: TRBV20-1; D: .; DNA: TGCAGTGCTGCCTCCCTGGGCCTTAGCACAGATACGCAGTATTTT; CDR3: CSAASLGLSTDTQYF
size: few; J: TRBJ2-1; V: TRBV12-3/TRBV12-4; D: TRBD1; DNA: TGTGCCAGCAGTTCTGGGGGGACAGGGGAACTTTGGTCCTACAATGAGCAGTTCTTC; CDR3: CASSSGGTGELWSYNEQFF
size: .; J: TRBJ2-3; V: TRBV4-1; D: .; DNA: TGCGCCAGCAGCCAGCCCCGGGAGAAGGCGGATACGCAGTATTTT; CDR3: CASSQPREKADTQYF
size: many; J: TRBJ2-7; V: TRBV28; D: TRBD1; DNA: TGTGCCAGCAGTTTTTCGGACAGGGTACTCTACGAGCAGTACTTC; CDR3: CASSFSDRVLYEQYF
size: many; J: TRBJ2-7; V: TRBV5-1; D: TRBD2; DNA: TGTGCCAGCAGCTTAGGACTAGCGGGAGTCGAGCAGTACTTC; CDR3: CASSLGLAGVEQYF
size: many; J: TRBJ1-6; V: TRBV28; D: .; DNA: TGTGCCAGCAGCCGCCCAGGGTTCTCACCCCTCCACTTT; CDR3: CASSRPGFSPLHF
size: many; J: TRBJ2-7; V: TRBV28; D: .; DNA: TGTGCCAGCAACATGGGGGGACTTTCCCCTTACGAGCAGTACTTC; CDR3: CASNMGGLSPYEQYF
size: .; J: TRBJ2-1; V: TRBV7-3; D: .; DNA: TGTGCCAGCAGCCCGGACGGAAACAATGAGCAGTTCTTC; CDR3: CASSPDGNNEQFF
size: .; J: TRBJ2-1; V: TRBV6-2/TRBV6-3; D: .; DNA: TGTGCCAGCAGTCTGAAGGGCGGCGAGCAGTTCTTC; CDR3: CASSLKGGEQFF
size: many; J: TRBJ1-2; V: TRBV2; D: .; DNA: TGTGCCAGCAGTGAGAGGGGAACCTATGGCTACACCTTC; CDR3: CASSERGTYGYTF
size: many; J: TRBJ2-7; V: TRBV11-2; D: .; DNA: TGTGCCAGCAGCTCCCGGGTACAAGGCGAGCAGTACTTC; CDR3: CASSSRVQGEQYF
size: many; J: TRBJ2-2; V: TRBV14; D: TRBD2; DNA: TGTGCCAGCAGCCAAGACTACGGGAGGTTCACCGGGGAGCTGTTTTTT; CDR3: CASSQDYGRFTGELFF
size: many; J: TRBJ2-5; V: TRBV11-3; D: .; DNA: TGTGCCAGCAGCTTAGTCGGTTTCGAGACCCAGTACTTC; CDR3: CASSLVGFETQYF
size: many; J: TRBJ2-5; V: TRBV2; D: .; DNA: TGTGCCAGCAGTGCGGATGGTCAAGAGACCCAGTACTTC; CDR3: CASSADGQETQYF
size: few; J: TRBJ2-7; V: TRBV15; D: TRBD2; DNA: TGTGCCATCCGCCGGACTAGTGGCGAGCAGTACTTC; CDR3: CAIRRTSGEQYF
size: many; J: TRBJ2-1; V: TRBV7-9; D: TRBD2; DNA: TGTGCCAGCAGCCCTAGTAGCGGGAGGGGTTACAATGAGCAGTTCTTC; CDR3: CASSPSSGRGYNEQFF
size: many; J: TRBJ2-1; V: TRBV5-8; D: TRBD1; DNA: TGTGCCAGCAGCTTGCTAGGGGGCGATAGGGATGAGCAGTTCTTC; CDR3: CASSLLGGDRDEQFF
size: many; J: TRBJ1-4; V: TRBV5-1; D: TRBD1; DNA: TGCGCCAGCAGGGACAGGGGGAGCGAAAAACTGTTTTTT; CDR3: CASRDRGSEKLFF
size: many; J: TRBJ2-1; V: TRBV7-8; D: TRBD2; DNA: TGTGCCAGCAGCTTAACTGCGGGAGGATTGTACAATGAGCAGTTCTTC; CDR3: CASSLTAGGLYNEQFF
size: many; J: TRBJ2-3; V: TRBV18; D: TRBD2; DNA: TGTGCCAGCTCAATCTCGGGACTAGCGGCAGATACGCAGTATTTT; CDR3: CASSISGLAADTQYF
size: .; J: TRBJ1-5; V: TRBV6-1; D: .; DNA: TGTGCCAGCAGTGAGGCACAGAATCAGCCCCAGCATTTT; CDR3: CASSEAQNQPQHF
size: many; J: TRBJ1-2; V: TRBV5-1; D: .; DNA: TGCGCCAGCAGCTTTGACAGGCTCTATGGCTACACCTTC; CDR3: CASSFDRLYGYTF
size: few; J: TRBJ1-4; V: TRBV6-1; D: .; DNA: TGTGCCAGCACCCAGACAGGTTCGCTTGGAGAAAAACTGTTTTTT; CDR3: CASTQTGSLGEKLFF
size: many; J: TRBJ1-4; V: TRBV30; D: .; DNA: TGTGCCTGGAGTGTACAGAAGAATGAAAAACTGTTTTTT; CDR3: CAWSVQKNEKLFF
size: many; J: TRBJ2-1; V: TRBV11-2; D: .; DNA: TGTGCCAGCAGCTTAGCTACGGGAGCGTCTGAGCAGTTCTTC; CDR3: CASSLATGASEQFF
size: .; J: TRBJ2-1; V: TRBV20-1; D: TRBD1; DNA: TGCAGTGCTACGAACCTCCGGGACAGGGACCCGTTCTTC; CDR3: CSATNLRDRDPFF
size: many; J: TRBJ2-7; V: TRBV10-1; D: .; DNA: TGCGCCAGCAGTGATCTTAACAGGGAGTACGAGCAGTACTTC; CDR3: CASSDLNREYEQYF
size: many; J: TRBJ2-5; V: TRBV29-1; D: TRBD1; DNA: TGCAGCGTTGTGGGACAGCGCCCGGGGCAGACCCAGTACTTC; CDR3: CSVVGQRPGQTQYF